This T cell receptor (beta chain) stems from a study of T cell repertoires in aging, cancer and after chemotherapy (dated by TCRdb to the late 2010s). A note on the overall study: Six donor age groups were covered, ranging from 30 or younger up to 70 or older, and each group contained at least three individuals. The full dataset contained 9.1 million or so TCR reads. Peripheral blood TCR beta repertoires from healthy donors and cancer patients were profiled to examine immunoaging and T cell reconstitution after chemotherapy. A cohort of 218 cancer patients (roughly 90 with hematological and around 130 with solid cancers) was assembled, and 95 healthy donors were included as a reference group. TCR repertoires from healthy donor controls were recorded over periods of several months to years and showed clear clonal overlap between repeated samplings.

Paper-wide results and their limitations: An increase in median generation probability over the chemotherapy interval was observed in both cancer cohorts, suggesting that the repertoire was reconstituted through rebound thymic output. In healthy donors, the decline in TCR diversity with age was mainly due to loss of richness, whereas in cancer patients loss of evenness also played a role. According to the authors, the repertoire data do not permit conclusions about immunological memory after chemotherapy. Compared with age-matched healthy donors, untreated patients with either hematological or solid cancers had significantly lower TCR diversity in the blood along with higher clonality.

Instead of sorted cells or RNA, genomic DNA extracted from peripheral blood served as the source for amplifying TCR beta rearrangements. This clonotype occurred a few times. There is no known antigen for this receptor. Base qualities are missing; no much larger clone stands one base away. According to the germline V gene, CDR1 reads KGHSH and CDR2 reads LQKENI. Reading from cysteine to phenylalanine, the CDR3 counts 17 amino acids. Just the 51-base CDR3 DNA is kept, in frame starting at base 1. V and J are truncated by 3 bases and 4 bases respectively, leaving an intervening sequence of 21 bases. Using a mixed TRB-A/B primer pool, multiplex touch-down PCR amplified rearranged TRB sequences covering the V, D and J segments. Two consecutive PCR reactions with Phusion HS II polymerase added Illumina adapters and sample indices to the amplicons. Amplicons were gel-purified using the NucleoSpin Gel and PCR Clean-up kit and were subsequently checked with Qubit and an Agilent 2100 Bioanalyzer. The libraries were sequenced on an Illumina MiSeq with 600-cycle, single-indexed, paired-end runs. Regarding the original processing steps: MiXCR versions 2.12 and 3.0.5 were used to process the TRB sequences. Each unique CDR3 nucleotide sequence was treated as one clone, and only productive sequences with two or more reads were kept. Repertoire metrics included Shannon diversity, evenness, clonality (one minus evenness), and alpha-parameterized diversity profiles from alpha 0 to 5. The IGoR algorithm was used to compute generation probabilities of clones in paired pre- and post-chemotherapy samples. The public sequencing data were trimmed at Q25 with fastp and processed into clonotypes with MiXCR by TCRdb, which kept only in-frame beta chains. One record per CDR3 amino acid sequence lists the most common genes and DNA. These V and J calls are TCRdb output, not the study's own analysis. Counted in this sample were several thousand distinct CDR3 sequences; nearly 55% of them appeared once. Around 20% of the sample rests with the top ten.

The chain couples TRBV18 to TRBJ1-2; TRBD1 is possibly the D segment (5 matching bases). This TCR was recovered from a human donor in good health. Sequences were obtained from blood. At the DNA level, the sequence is TGTGCCAGCTCACCTAGCTCTGGACGTCAGGGAGCCTATGGCTACACCTTC. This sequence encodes CASSPSSGRQGAYGYTF.